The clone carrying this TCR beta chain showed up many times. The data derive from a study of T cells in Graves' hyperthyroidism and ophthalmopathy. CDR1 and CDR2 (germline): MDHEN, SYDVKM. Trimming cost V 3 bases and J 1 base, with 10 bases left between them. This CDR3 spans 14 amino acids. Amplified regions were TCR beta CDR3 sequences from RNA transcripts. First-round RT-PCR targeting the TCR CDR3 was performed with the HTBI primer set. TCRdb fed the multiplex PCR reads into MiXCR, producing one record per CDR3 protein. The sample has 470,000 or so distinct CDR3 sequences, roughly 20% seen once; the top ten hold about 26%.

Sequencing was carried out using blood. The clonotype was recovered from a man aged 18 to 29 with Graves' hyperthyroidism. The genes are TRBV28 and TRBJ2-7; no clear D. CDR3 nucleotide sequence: TGTGCCAGCAGTTTCTCTACTGATTCCTACGAGCAGTACTTC. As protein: CASSFSTDSYEQYF.